These T cell receptor beta chains were read from a single sample in a study of glioma-infiltrating T cells. Each CDR3 protein is one row after TCRdb ran MiXCR on the multiplex PCR reads. The sample consists of about 89,000 distinct CDR3 sequences, 23% of them appearing once. The sequencing input was glioma tissue, nonneoplastic brain tissue, or PBMCs (not recorded which). The source of these receptors is a human donor with low-grade glioma or glioblastoma, undergoing nonglioma brain surgery, or in good health (not recorded which). Both conserved end residues are part of each CDR3. D genes are given only for firm matches. Expanded clones are given a class, and other clones once, few, many or no size at all.

TRBV6-1	NA	TRBJ2-3	many	TGTGCCAGCAGGGCGAGAGGGGCGGTAGATACGCAGTATTTT	CASRARGAVDTQYF
TRBV6-2/TRBV6-3	NA	TRBJ1-1	many	TGTGCCAGCAGTTACAGCGGGGGGACTGAAGCTTTCTTT	CASSYSGGTEAFF
TRBV6-1	NA	TRBJ2-7	many	TGTGCCAGCAGTGAAGCGGTCAGGATCTACGAGCAGTACTTC	CASSEAVRIYEQYF
TRBV7-7	NA	TRBJ2-7	NA	TGTGCCAGCAGCCCGAACGACTTGGGGTACGAGCAGTACTTC	CASSPNDLGYEQYF
TRBV29-1	NA	TRBJ1-2	many	TGCAGCGTTGGATCCGGGACGTTCGGCTACACCTTC	CSVGSGTFGYTF
TRBV5-1	NA	TRBJ1-2	NA	TGCGCCAGCACTTTGGCGCCAGAACTAAACTATGGCTACACCTTC	CASTLAPELNYGYTF
TRBV7-9	NA	TRBJ2-7	NA	TGTGCCCGCAGCTTAGAGGGGAGCATCTCCTACGAGCAGTACTTC	CARSLEGSISYEQYF
TRBV10-3	TRBD2	TRBJ2-5	NA	TGTGCCATCAGTGAAAGGCGGGAGCGAGAGACCCAGTACTTC	CAISERRERETQYF
TRBV2	TRBD2	TRBJ2-3	few	TGTGCCAGCAGTGAACAGCGGGAGGATACGCAGTATTTT	CASSEQREDTQYF
TRBV12-3/TRBV12-4	NA	TRBJ1-3	many	TGTGCCAGCAGTTCCCGGGGCTCTGGAAACACCATATATTTT	CASSSRGSGNTIYF
TRBV28	NA	TRBJ1-3	many	TGTGCCAGCAGTTTATCTGGGGAGGTAAACACCATATATTTT	CASSLSGEVNTIYF
TRBV12-3/TRBV12-4	NA	TRBJ1-5	few	TGTGCCAGCAGCCGGCGGGCCGGAGTTGATCAGCCCCAGCATTTT	CASSRRAGVDQPQHF
TRBV5-1	NA	TRBJ2-5	NA	TGCGCCAGCAGCTTTGGCAGATACCAAGAGACCCAGTACTTC	CASSFGRYQETQYF
TRBV6-2/TRBV6-3	NA	TRBJ2-1	many	TGTGCCAGCAGTTACCCCACCTCGGGGTCGCAGACCAAACGCAATGAGCAGTTCTTC	CASSYPTSGSQTKRNEQFF
TRBV2	NA	TRBJ1-2	many	TGTGCCAGCAGTGAACAGAGTTTCGGGGGCGATGGCTACACCTTC	CASSEQSFGGDGYTF
TRBV3-1	NA	TRBJ2-1	many	TGTGCCAGCAGCCAATTAAATGAGCAGTTCTTC	CASSQLNEQFF
TRBV2	NA	TRBJ1-5	many	TGTGCCAGCAGTATCCAGCAGGGGAATCAGCCCCAGCATTTT	CASSIQQGNQPQHF
TRBV18	TRBD2	TRBJ2-1	NA	TGTGCCAGCTCACCTACCGGGACTAACTACAATGAGAAGTTCTTC	CASSPTGTNYNEKFF
TRBV2	TRBD1	TRBJ2-2	many	TGTGCCAGCAGCAGACAGGGGCATACCGGGGAGCTGTTTTTT	CASSRQGHTGELFF
TRBV18	NA	TRBJ2-7	many	TGTGCCAGCTCCCGGAACGTGGATTACGAGCAGTACTTC	CASSRNVDYEQYF
TRBV2	NA	TRBJ2-1	many	TGTGCCAGCAAGTGGGGGCTCGATGAGCAGTTCTTC	CASKWGLDEQFF
TRBV6-1	NA	TRBJ1-6	many	TGTGCCAGCAGTTTTTCGGACAGAGAAAATTCACCCCTCCACTTT	CASSFSDRENSPLHF
TRBV4-1	NA	TRBJ1-4	many	TGCGCCAGCAGCCAAGATGGCGTCAGAGGGGAAAAACTGTTTTTT	CASSQDGVRGEKLFF
TRBV20-1	NA	TRBJ1-1	many	TGCAGTGCTAGAAGTGCGAGTGGGGAAGGGTGGGGAGCTTTCTTT	CSARSASGEGWGAFF
TRBV7-2	TRBD2	TRBJ2-1	NA	TGTGCCAGCAGCCAGGTAGCGGGCCTGGCCTACAATGAGCAGTTCTTC	CASSQVAGLAYNEQFF
TRBV5-1	NA	TRBJ2-1	few	TGCGCCAGCAGTAGTGGCCATCGCAACAATGAGCAGTTCTTC	CASSSGHRNNEQFF
TRBV7-2	TRBD1	TRBJ2-7	NA	TGTGCCAGCAGCTTAGTCCACAGGGGGCTCGGCGAGCAGTACTTC	CASSLVHRGLGEQYF
TRBV29-1	TRBD1	TRBJ2-2	many	TGCAGCGTCGACAGGGGAAATACCGGGGAGCTGTTTTTT	CSVDRGNTGELFF
TRBV5-4	TRBD2	TRBJ2-7	NA	TGTGTTAGCAGCTTGGGGACTAGCGGGGAGACCTACGAGCAGTACTTC	CVSSLGTSGETYEQYF
TRBV11-2	NA	TRBJ2-1	NA	TGTGCCAGCAGAACCTACTCCTACAATGAGCAGTTCTTC	CASRTYSYNEQFF
TRBV2	NA	TRBJ1-1	many	TGTGCCAGCAGTGGGTTTCGGGGGAGTCTCCCGGAAGCTTTCTTT	CASSGFRGSLPEAFF
TRBV7-2	NA	TRBJ2-3	many	TGTGCCAGCAGCCCTACGGGTCCGGGGAGCACAGATACGCAGTATTTT	CASSPTGPGSTDTQYF
TRBV4-2	NA	TRBJ2-3	many	TGTGCCAGCAGCCAAGAGGACCTCGTGGGGCCAGATACGCAGTATTTT	CASSQEDLVGPDTQYF
TRBV7-9	TRBD2	TRBJ2-5	many	TGTGCCAGCAGCTTCTCGGGGGGGGAGACCCAGTACTTC	CASSFSGGETQYF
TRBV19	NA	TRBJ1-1	many	TGTGCCAGTAGTATTAGGGGATTAACTGAAGCTTTCTTT	CASSIRGLTEAFF
TRBV24-1	NA	TRBJ2-3	many	TGTGCCACCAACTCCCAGCCGGGAGCTTTCGCAGATACGCAGTATTTT	CATNSQPGAFADTQYF
TRBV20-1	NA	TRBJ1-2	many	TGCAGTGCTAGTCGGGGGGCGCGCGATGGTGGCTACACCTTC	CSASRGARDGGYTF
TRBV3-1	NA	TRBJ1-1	many	TGTGCCAGCAGCCAAGCTCGGACACAGAACACTGAAGCTTTCTTT	CASSQARTQNTEAFF
TRBV29-1	NA	TRBJ1-2	NA	TGCAGCGTGGACGGACAGTCTTATGGCTACACCTTC	CSVDGQSYGYTF
TRBV4-1	NA	TRBJ2-5	NA	TGCGCCAGCAGCCAAGATGTGGGAGGCGTAAGAGGCCTGGAGACCCAGTACTTC	CASSQDVGGVRGLETQYF
TRBV4-1	TRBD2	TRBJ2-3	many	TGCGCCAGCAGCCAGCCACCACTAGCGGGAGGTGCAGATACGCAGTATTTT	CASSQPPLAGGADTQYF
TRBV3-1	NA	TRBJ1-5	many	TGTGCCAGCAGCCACAGGACCGGCGGACAGCCCCAGCATTTT	CASSHRTGGQPQHF
TRBV7-6	TRBD1	TRBJ2-1	many	TGTGCCAGCAGCACAAGGACAGGGTCCAATGAGCAGTTCTTC	CASSTRTGSNEQFF
TRBV10-3	NA	TRBJ1-2	NA	TGTGCCATCAAGACAGAGAAGAACCTGTATGAAGGCTACACCTTC	CAIKTEKNLYEGYTF
TRBV20-1	NA	TRBJ1-3	many	TGCAGTGCTAGCACGGGACATTCGGGCCCTGGAAACACCATATATTTT	CSASTGHSGPGNTIYF
TRBV12-3/TRBV12-4	TRBD1	TRBJ1-2	many	TGTGCCAGCAGCTATGACAGGGAAGGGTATGGCTACACCTTC	CASSYDREGYGYTF
TRBV6-4	NA	TRBJ2-4	few	TGTGCCAGCAGTGAGACTTCGGACCCCGAGGCCAAAAACATTCAGTACTTC	CASSETSDPEAKNIQYF
TRBV20-1	TRBD2	TRBJ2-3	many	TGCAGTGTCAGTAGCGGGGGGGCAGATACGCAGTATTTT	CSVSSGGADTQYF